Here is one TCR beta chain with its context. Its antigen is unknown. These data belong to a study of radiotherapy plus CTLA-4 blockade in lung cancer. Germline CDR1 SGHTA, CDR2 FQGNSA. Trimming cost V 1 base and J 6 bases, with 1 base left between them. The CDR3 has 11 residues. Overall study results and limits: Clones of tumor-derived TCRs expanded in blood after radiotherapy plus ipilimumab.

Repertoires were generated with immunoSEQ multiplex PCR, while TCRdb's copy carries only in-frame clones and drops some. The sample contains roughly 71,000 clones, approximately 78% of which appear only once. The V gene is TRBV7-2, the J gene TRBJ2-1; no definite D call. This specimen was peripheral blood, taken from a patient treated with radiotherapy plus ipilimumab. This clonotype was sampled from a human donor with non-small cell lung cancer who had a complete response to radiotherapy plus ipilimumab. CDR3 in amino acids: CASSLGNEQFF. The CDR3 DNA is TGTGCCAGCAGCTTAGGCAATGAGCAGTTCTTC.